The clone carrying this T cell receptor (beta chain) was counted only a few times. Its antigen is still unknown. The sample originates from a study of blood T cells in healthy people across ages. Then a second PCR, running roughly 6 to 11 cycles, was carried out with a sample-barcoded 5' primer and a J-beta primer mix. TCRdb passed the 5' RACE reads through MiXCR, listing each CDR3 protein once. The repertoire holds hundreds of thousands of distinct CDR3 sequences, around 30% seen once, with over 25% in the top ten. Each sample yielded at least 5 micrograms of PBMC total RNA. After removal of 8 bases from V and 4 bases from J, the junction contained 8 bases not matched to a gene. From germline, CDR1 is SQVTM and CDR2 ANQGSEA. The CDR3 spans 13 residues. Points from the study as a whole: Both naive CD4+ cell counts and diversity were greater in long-lived donors than in aged donors. TCR beta diversity correlated strongly with naive T cell percentage. Considered underestimates were the diversity estimates obtained from one million T cells.

The clonotype was recovered from a woman in her 70s in good health. The sequenced sample was blood. The V call is TRBV29-1, the J call TRBJ2-3; 8 bases match TRBD2. As DNA, the CDR3 is TGCAGCTCGAGCGGGAGAGGGTCAGATACGCAGTATTTT. Its translation is CSSSGRGSDTQYF.